A selection of T cell receptor beta chains follows, all from one sample in a study of PD-1 blockade in classical Hodgkin lymphoma. Clones were sequenced by immunoSEQ multiplex PCR, and TCRdb holds only the in-frame ones, with some missing. This sample has 9,500 to 10,000 clones, with roughly 70% found just once. This material consisted of CD8+ T cells from blood, taken before the fourth cycle of nivolumab. The receptors here all came from a human donor with classical Hodgkin lymphoma. Both conserved end residues are part of each CDR3. Each record gives: V gene, J gene, clone size, D gene, CDR3 DNA, CDR3 protein. D genes are given only for firm matches. Clone sizes are given selectively: once, few, many, or a class where the clone is expanded.

>TRBV30|TRBJ1-1|few|TRBD1
TGTGCCTGGAATGACAGGGGGTACACTGAAGCTTTCTTT
CAWNDRGYTEAFF
>TRBV27|TRBJ2-7|-|-
TGTGCCAGCAGTTTTTCGGGGTACGAGCAGTACTTC
CASSFSGYEQYF
>TRBV11-2|TRBJ2-7|-|-
TGTGCCAGCAGCTTCACGTTAGGCGAGCAGTACTTC
CASSFTLGEQYF
>TRBV28|TRBJ2-1|-|-
TGTGCCAGCAGTTTAGTGGAGCAGTTCTTC
CASSLVEQFF
>TRBV7-2|TRBJ2-7|-|TRBD2
TGTGCCAGCAGCTTGACTAGCGGGAGCGAGCAGTACTTC
CASSLTSGSEQYF
>TRBV19|TRBJ1-6|-|-
TGTGCCAGTAGTTCCGGACAGCCTTCACCCCTCCACTTT
CASSSGQPSPLHF
>TRBV30|TRBJ1-1|large|-
TGTGCCTGGAGTGTTGGAATCATGAACACTGAAGCTTTCTTT
CAWSVGIMNTEAFF
>TRBV7-9|TRBJ2-3|-|-
TGTGCCAGCTCTCCAAGGGGCCCAGATACGCAGTATTTT
CASSPRGPDTQYF
>TRBV5-6|TRBJ2-1|-|-
TGTGCCAGCAGCTTTAGCTTTTCATCCGCCAACAATGAGCAGTTCTTC
CASSFSFSSANNEQFF
>TRBV7-8|TRBJ1-2|-|-
TGTGCCAGCAGCTTATATGGAGGGGACTATGGCTACACCTTC
CASSLYGGDYGYTF
>TRBV4-1|TRBJ1-5|-|-
TGCGCCAGCAGCCAAATGGGGGTGGGGGTCAATCAGCCCCAGCATTTT
CASSQMGVGVNQPQHF
>TRBV11-2|TRBJ2-5|once|-
TGTGCCAGCAGCTCGACAGGCCAAACGGGGACCCAGTACTTC
CASSSTGQTGTQYF
>TRBV7-9|TRBJ2-7|-|-
TGTGCCAGCAGCTACCTCTGGGGGTACGAGCAGTACTTC
CASSYLWGYEQYF
>TRBV29-1|TRBJ1-2|-|-
TGCAGCGTTGAAGGAACAGCTAACTATGGCTACACCTTC
CSVEGTANYGYTF